This note documents a single TCR beta chain sequence. Its target is unknown. It was with 60 Vbeta and 13 Jbeta primers that the PCR ran. Generated by immunoSEQ multiplex PCR, the TCRdb table keeps only in-frame clones and is missing some. The table includes 180,000 or so clones, 80% detected once. The sample is drawn from a study of cytomegalovirus exposure and HLA in healthy donors. At the level of the study: Within the Caucasian-associated ancestry cluster were 81% of the approximately 370 genotyped donors.

V was shortened by 2 bases and J by 0 bases, with 8 bases between the two germline ends. In germline, CDR1 is SGHAT, CDR2 FQNNGV. The CDR3 has 16 residues. Study-level findings and limits: Solely CMV serostatus was available to characterize immune exposure.

The specimen was PBMCs. V gene TRBV11-2 combines with J gene TRBJ2-6; weak D call: TRBD1 (6 bases). The origin of this receptor is a girl between 10 and 17 years old in good health and CMV-seropositive. CDR3 coding DNA: TGTGCCAGCAGCTTAATCAGGGGCTCTGGGGCCAACGTCCTGACTTTC. Encoded protein: CASSLIRGSGANVLTF.